The clone carrying this T cell receptor beta chain is classed as medium-sized by frequency. The antigen is unknown. This specimen belongs to a study of synovial regulatory T cells in juvenile arthritis. Study in general: A few patients were therapy-naive; five to seven received methotrexate alone.

The CDR3 runs 14 residues. No coding sequence is recorded. Germline CDR1 and CDR2: KGHSH and LQKENI. Study-wide results and caveats: iaTreg cells shared more CDR3 sequences with synovial Tregs than other blood Tregs did.

Produced via immunoSEQ multiplex PCR; TCRdb's table is partial and in-frame only. The sample's table shows approximately 2,000 clones. The synovial samples were synovial fluid, paired with peripheral blood from each active arthritis patient. This sequence joins TRBV18 and TRBJ2-1; TCRdb names TRBD2, which stays unverified in the absence of DNA. This TCR was sampled from a donor aged 2-35 years with juvenile idiopathic arthritis. Sequences were obtained from Treg cells from the synovium. The CDR3 here is CASSGPELADEQFF.